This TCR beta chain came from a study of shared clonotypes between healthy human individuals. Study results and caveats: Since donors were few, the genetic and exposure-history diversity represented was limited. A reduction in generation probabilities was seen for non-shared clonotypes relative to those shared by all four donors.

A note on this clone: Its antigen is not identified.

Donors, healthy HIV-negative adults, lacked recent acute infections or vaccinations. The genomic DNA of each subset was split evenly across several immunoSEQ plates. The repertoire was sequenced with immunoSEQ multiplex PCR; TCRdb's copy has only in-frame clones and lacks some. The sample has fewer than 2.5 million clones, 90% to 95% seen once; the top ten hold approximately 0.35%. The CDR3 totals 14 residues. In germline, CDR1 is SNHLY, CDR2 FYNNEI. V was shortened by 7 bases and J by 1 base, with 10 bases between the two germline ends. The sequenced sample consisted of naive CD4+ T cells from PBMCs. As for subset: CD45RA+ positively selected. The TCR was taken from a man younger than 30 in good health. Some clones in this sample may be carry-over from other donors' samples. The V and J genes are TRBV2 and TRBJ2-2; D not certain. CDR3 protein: CASIRNRNTGELFF. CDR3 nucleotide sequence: TGTGCCAGCATTAGGAACAGGAACACCGGGGAGCTGTTTTTT.